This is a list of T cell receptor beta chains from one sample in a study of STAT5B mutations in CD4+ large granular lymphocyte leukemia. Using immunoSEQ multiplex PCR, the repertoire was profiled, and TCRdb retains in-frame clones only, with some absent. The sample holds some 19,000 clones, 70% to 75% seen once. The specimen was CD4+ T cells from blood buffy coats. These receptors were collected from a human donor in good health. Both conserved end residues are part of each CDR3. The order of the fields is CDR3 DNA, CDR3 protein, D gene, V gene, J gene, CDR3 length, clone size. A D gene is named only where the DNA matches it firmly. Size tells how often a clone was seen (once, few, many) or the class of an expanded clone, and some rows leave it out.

DNA: TGTGCCAGCAGCTTGGTCGGGGCGGGTCTCTACGAGCAGTACTTC
CDR3: CASSLVGAGLYEQYF
D: -
V: TRBV5-5
J: TRBJ2-7
length: 15
size: -

DNA: TGTGCCAGCAGTGAATCTGGCAGGCCCACTGAAGCTTTCTTT
CDR3: CASSESGRPTEAFF
D: -
V: TRBV25-1
J: TRBJ1-1
length: 14
size: once

DNA: TGTGCCAGCAGCTTAGATAGTAGCGACTCCTACGAGCAGTACTTC
CDR3: CASSLDSSDSYEQYF
D: -
V: TRBV7-2
J: TRBJ2-7
length: 15
size: -

DNA: TGTGCCAGCAGGGGGACTAGCGGAGCCAAAAACATTCAGTACTTC
CDR3: CASRGTSGAKNIQYF
D: TRBD2
V: TRBV28
J: TRBJ2-4
length: 15
size: few

DNA: TGTGCCAGCAGTTTGCCCAGGACTACGGGGGGGCAGTACTTC
CDR3: CASSLPRTTGGQYF
D: TRBD2
V: TRBV28
J: TRBJ2-7
length: 14
size: -

DNA: TGCGCCAGCAGTGACCCAGGGAGGGATGGCTACACCTTC
CDR3: CASSDPGRDGYTF
D: -
V: TRBV10-2
J: TRBJ1-2
length: 13
size: -

DNA: TGTGCCAGCAGCTTAGCGACCGGGGGCACTGAAGCTTTCTTT
CDR3: CASSLATGGTEAFF
D: -
V: TRBV7-9
J: TRBJ1-1
length: 14
size: -

DNA: TGTGCCAGCACGCCTGACAGAAGCTATGGCTACACCTTC
CDR3: CASTPDRSYGYTF
D: -
V: TRBV28
J: TRBJ1-2
length: 13
size: -

DNA: TGTGCCAGCAGCCAGGGTCGCAATCAGCCCCAGCATTTT
CDR3: CASSQGRNQPQHF
D: -
V: TRBV7-2
J: TRBJ1-5
length: 13
size: few

DNA: TGTGCCAGTCCTCGCGGGACGGAGACTGAAGCTTTCTTT
CDR3: CASPRGTETEAFF
D: -
V: TRBV6-1
J: TRBJ1-1
length: 13
size: few

DNA: TGCGCCAGCAGCCCAACGGGGGGGGGCAGTCAGCCCCAGCATTTT
CDR3: CASSPTGGGSQPQHF
D: -
V: TRBV4-3
J: TRBJ1-5
length: 15
size: -

DNA: TGTGCCAGCAGCTTGGGACGGCGAGATACGCAGTATTTT
CDR3: CASSLGRRDTQYF
D: -
V: TRBV5-6
J: TRBJ2-3
length: 13
size: -

DNA: TGTGCCAGCAGCTTTGGCCAGGGTACAGATACGCAGTATTTT
CDR3: CASSFGQGTDTQYF
D: -
V: TRBV7-2
J: TRBJ2-3
length: 14
size: few

DNA: TGTGCCAGCAGTGATGGGATACTAGCGGAAAAAGAGACCCAGTACTTC
CDR3: CASSDGILAEKETQYF
D: TRBD2
V: TRBV25-1
J: TRBJ2-5
length: 16
size: few

DNA: TGTGCCAGCAGTTACAACCCCGCCCCTGGAAACACCATATATTTT
CDR3: CASSYNPAPGNTIYF
D: -
V: TRBV6-6
J: TRBJ1-3
length: 15
size: -

DNA: TGTGCCAGCAGCTTACCGGGACAGGGGGCTAGTCGGGACTATGGCTACACCTTC
CDR3: CASSLPGQGASRDYGYTF
D: TRBD1
V: TRBV7-2
J: TRBJ1-2
length: 18
size: -

DNA: TGCGCCAGCAGTCCCGGGACAGGGGGGTACCAAGAGACCCAGTACTTC
CDR3: CASSPGTGGYQETQYF
D: TRBD1
V: TRBV5-1
J: TRBJ2-5
length: 16
size: -

DNA: TGTGCCAGCAGCGTAGGGTGGCCGGCCTTGGCCTATGGCTACACCTTC
CDR3: CASSVGWPALAYGYTF
D: -
V: TRBV9
J: TRBJ1-2
length: 16
size: -